This T cell receptor beta chain was sequenced during a study of blood T cell repertoires in COVID-19. Study summary: Spain, Italy and the United States supplied samples that represented acute and convalescent COVID-19.

Authors' analysis steps: Amplification of reference gene primers was used by the study to estimate nucleated cell counts. TCRdb keeps only in-frame clones here, not all; method: immunoSEQ multiplex PCR. That table furnishes V, J and clone size, whereas the DNA furnished D and trimming. The data hold about 150,000 clones, with approximately 85% observed a single time. Trimming at V came to 6 bases and at J to 0 bases, leaving 10 bases not matched to a gene. This CDR3 is 18 amino acids long. Germline V lookup: CDR1 MNHEY, CDR2 SMNVEV (reference sequence). The sequence came from an older woman with COVID-19, enrolled during active disease. The chain combines TRBV27 with TRBJ2-6; 8 bases map to TRBD1. The specimen sequenced was peripheral blood. The chain's CDR3 is CASRRGVTGGSGANVLTF. In nucleotides, the CDR3 is TGTGCCAGCAGGCGGGGTGTTACAGGGGGCTCTGGGGCCAACGTCCTGACTTTC.